These 26 T cell receptor beta chains came from one sample sequenced in a study of Ad26.COV2.S vaccination and SARS-CoV-2 variants (dated by TCRdb to the early 2020s). The protocol used for the library was the immunoSEQ multiplex PCR assay. Held by TCRdb, this immuneACCESS table contains in-frame sequences only and omits some clones. Under half of the omission traces to an unresolved V gene where checked; the cause of the rest is unknown. The sample table lists almost 400,000 clones, about 89% of them with a count of one. 1.5% to 2% of the sample belongs to the ten largest clones. The sample's treatment or condition label, decoded: roughly 19 received Ad26.COV2.S at low or high dose, single or two shots; about 5 received placebo; per-sample allocation not given. Repertoires of vaccine and placebo recipients were sequenced from samples collected on day 63 after the first injection. The specimen comprised peripheral blood, sampled in a trial of Ad26.COV2.S vaccine versus placebo. Every receptor here comes from a person aged 18 to 65 who received the Ad26.COV2.S COVID-19 vaccine or a placebo.

The chain uses TRBV7-9 and TRBJ2-7; D gene ambiguous. CDR1 SEHNR and CDR2 FQNEAQ come from the germline V gene (reference sequence). V was trimmed by 5 bases and J by 7 bases, leaving 15 bases between them. This CDR3 has 13 residues. CDR3 residues: CASSPPHNQEQYF. The CDR3, as DNA: TGTGCCAGCAGCCCCCCCCATAATCAAGAGCAGTACTTC.

The CDR3 spells CASSKSSGREQETQYF. CDR3 in DNA: TGTGCCAGCAGCAAATCTAGCGGTCGGGAACAAGAGACCCAGTACTTC. The rearrangement joins TRBV21-1 to TRBJ2-5; the tabulated D call, TRBD2, remains unverified against the DNA. TRBV21-1 is labeled a pseudogene. The CDR3 is 16 residues long.

This clone was counted only a few times. The CDR3 loop is CATGEGGQPQHF. CDR3 nucleotide sequence: TGTGCCACCGGGGAGGGTGGGCAGCCCCAGCATTTT. The rearrangement uses TRBV10-3 and TRBJ1-5; no clear D. This CDR3 has 12 amino acids. Trimming stripped 10 bases from V and 7 bases from J, with 14 bases between. Germline values: CDR1 ENHRY, CDR2 SYGVKD.

This chain uses TRBV15 with TRBJ1-3; TRBD1 might be the D (5 bases). Germline CDR1 is LNHNV and CDR2 is YYDKDF (reference sequence). V gave up 1 base and J gave up 11 bases, with 15 bases separating them. This CDR3 comprises 14 residues. The CDR3 sequence is CATSRVGGSGSIYF. Here the CDR3 DNA reads TGTGCCACCAGCAGAGTGGGGGGTTCCGGCTCCATATATTTT.

The CDR3 DNA reads TGCGCCAGCAGTCGGGAAGGGGGCAATCAGCCCCAGCATTTT. Protein product: CASSREGGNQPQHF. The chain links TRBV4-1 to TRBJ1-5; D may be TRBD1 (5 bases). V was shortened by 6 bases and J by 2 bases, with 11 bases between the two germline ends. Germline V lookup: CDR1 MGHRA, CDR2 YSYEKL. The CDR3 totals 14 residues.

The chain employs TRBV6-1 and TRBJ2-7; D possibly corresponds to TRBD2 (6 bases). CDR3 size: 14 residues. Trimming shortened V by 1 base and J by 2 bases, and 9 bases separated the two germline ends. Germline loops: CDR1 MNHNS, CDR2 SASEGT. The DNA of the CDR3 is TGTGCCAGCAGTGAAGAGGCGGGACCCTACGAGCAGTACTTC. Its translation: CASSEEAGPYEQYF.

The chain joins TRBV6-6 to TRBJ2-5; TRBD2 agrees at 8 bases. CDR3 length: 15 amino acids. Losses at the gene ends were 5 bases for V and 1 base for J; bases not matched to a gene: 6. Per germline, CDR1 MNHNY and CDR2 SVGAGI (reference sequence). In nucleotides, the CDR3 is TGTGCCAGCAGTCTGAGCGGGAGAGCCCAAGAGACCCAGTACTTC. It is translated as CASSLSGRAQETQYF.

The V gene is TRBV9, the J gene TRBJ1-1; D not resolved. The CDR3 is 15 residues long. Deletions cut 4 bases from V and 1 base from J, with 14 bases between. The germline V gene has CDR1 SGDLS and CDR2 YYNGEE. CDR3 region: CASSPGSLKNTEAFF. CDR3 DNA sequence: TGTGCCAGCAGCCCCGGTTCGTTGAAGAACACTGAAGCTTTCTTT.

J is TRBJ2-3 and V is TRBV3-1 (or the pseudogene TRBV3-2), with a possible D match to TRBD2 (6 bases). The CDR3 totals 14 residues. Germline assignment: CDR1 LGHDT and CDR2 YNNKEL (reference sequence). Trimming took off 3 bases at V and 0 bases at J, with 7 bases between the two ends. The CDR3 here is CASSHSGSTDTQYF. In DNA form, the CDR3 reads TGTGCCAGCAGCCACAGCGGGAGCACAGATACGCAGTATTTT.

V is TRBV11-3 and J is TRBJ2-5; D is uncertain. The CDR3 consists of 12 residues. CDR1 and CDR2 from the germline V gene are SGHNT and YENEEA. V was shortened by 7 bases and J by 5 bases, with 11 bases between the two germline ends. The CDR3 spells CASTRPGETQYF. The CDR3 nucleotides read TGTGCCAGCACCAGACCCGGGGAGACCCAGTACTTC. Full variable domain (outside the CDR3, taken from reference TRBV11-3 and TRBJ2-5): EAGVVQSPRYKIIEKKQPVAFWCNPISGHNTLYWYLQNLGQGPELLIRYENEEAVDDSQLPKDRFSAERLKGVDSTLKIQPAELGDSAVYLCASTRPGETQYFGPGTRLLVL.

The CDR3: CASSLASEQFF. The CDR3 region has the DNA TGTGCCAGCAGCTTAGCTAGTGAGCAGTTCTTC. V is TRBV5-4 and J is TRBJ2-1, with D uncertain. The length of the CDR3 is 11 residues. V was shortened by 2 bases and J by 9 bases, with 6 bases between the two germline ends. CDR1 SGHNT and CDR2 YYREEE come from the germline V gene (reference sequence).

The chain employs TRBV29-1 and TRBJ2-5; no firm D call. The ends were cut back, 0 bases at V and 3 bases at J, with 5 bases in the middle. This CDR3 contains 12 residues. CDR1 SQVTM and CDR2 ANQGSEA come from the germline V gene. The DNA for the CDR3 is TGCAGCGTTGAAGATCGGGAAGAGACCCAGTACTTC. Translation: CSVEDREETQYF.

The V call is TRBV4-2, the J call TRBJ2-6, with TRBD1 matching 9 bases. V lost 0 bases to trimming and J lost 1 base; unmatched junction nucleotides: 1. The CDR3 length is 17 residues. The germline V gene has CDR1 LGHNA and CDR2 YNFKEQ. The CDR3 is CASSQDGTGSGANVLTF. The CDR3 DNA sequence: TGTGCCAGCAGCCAAGATGGGACAGGGTCTGGGGCCAACGTCCTGACTTTC.

The chain uses TRBV5-1 and TRBJ1-2; no clear D. Germline CDR1 reads SGHRS; CDR2 reads YFSETQ. CDR3 length: 12 amino acids. Trimming cost V 4 bases and J 6 bases, with 10 bases left between them. The CDR3 spells CASSLSADGYTF. DNA of the CDR3: TGCGCCAGCAGCCTAAGTGCGGATGGCTACACCTTC.

Comments on this clone: This specimen includes other DNA sequences encoding the same CDR3. This chain connects TRBV9 to TRBJ1-3; D is ambiguous. The V gene's germline CDR1 is SGDLS and CDR2 YYNGEE. Trimming cost V 0 bases and J 0 bases, with 7 bases left between them. The CDR3 extends over 15 amino acids. CDR3 nucleotide sequence: TGTGCCAGCAGCGTAGCGGCCAGCTCTGGAAACACCATATATTTT. Its protein product is CASSVAASSGNTIYF.

The chain is built from TRBV7-2 and TRBJ2-5; 7 bases are shared with TRBD1. With 8 bases clipped from V and 2 bases from J, the junction kept 11 bases outside the gene matches. Germline CDR1 reads SGHTA; CDR2 reads FQGNSA. The CDR3 extends over 15 amino acids. In nucleotides, the CDR3 is TGTGCCAGCGGGGCAGGGACAGATCCTCAAGAGACCCAGTACTTC. Translated, it gives CASGAGTDPQETQYF.

This chain links TRBV30 with TRBJ2-7, with 8 bases lining up with TRBD2. Germline loops: CDR1 GTSNPN, CDR2 SVGIG (reference sequence). Trimming took 5 bases from V and 0 from J; bases not matched to a gene: 6. The CDR3 sequence is 14 residues long. The CDR3 loop reads CAWARGGSSYEQYF. DNA of the CDR3: TGTGCCTGGGCTCGGGGGGGCAGCTCCTACGAGCAGTACTTC.

The chain joins TRBV7-2 to TRBJ2-3; TRBD1 might be the D (5 bases). The CDR3 runs to 15 residues. Trimming took 3 bases from V and 1 from J, leaving 11 bases between them. Germline CDR1 reads SGHTA; CDR2 reads FQGNSA. The CDR3 nucleotides are TGTGCCAGCAGCTTTTCCCTGACAGGCACAGATACGCAGTATTTT. Translated, it gives CASSFSLTGTDTQYF.

V gene TRBV4-2 combines with J gene TRBJ2-3; D uncertain. In germline, CDR1 is LGHNA, CDR2 YNFKEQ. Trimming removed 0 bases at V and 2 bases at J, with 3 bases between. CDR3 size: 13 residues. The CDR3 coding sequence is TGTGCCAGCAGCCAAGACCACACAGATACGCAGTATTTT. It translates to CASSQDHTDTQYF.

This chain connects TRBV15 to TRBJ2-2, with 7 bases aligning to TRBD2. With 5 bases clipped from V and 6 bases from J, the junction kept 12 bases outside the gene matches. The V gene's germline CDR1 is LNHNV and CDR2 YYDKDF (reference sequence). This CDR3 region has 16 residues. The CDR3 reads CATSGTGTRGSGELFF. The CDR3 region has the DNA TGTGCCACCAGCGGTACCGGGACGCGGGGGTCCGGGGAGCTGTTTTTT.

Worth noting for this clone: The same CDR3 arises from other DNA sequences in this sample as well. The rearrangement joins TRBV7-9 to TRBJ1-2; D is possibly TRBD1 (6 bases). The ends were cut back, 4 bases at V and 2 bases at J, with 8 bases in the middle. This CDR3 has 13 residues. Per the germline V gene, CDR1 is SEHNR and CDR2 is FQNEAQ (reference sequence). In nucleotides, the CDR3 is TGTGCCAGCAGCTCTACAGGGAACTATGGCTACACCTTC. Protein: CASSSTGNYGYTF.

The rearrangement joins TRBV4-1 to TRBJ2-2; D call uncertain. This CDR3 contains 14 residues. Germline V gene data show CDR1 as MGHRA and CDR2 as YSYEKL. V lost 1 base and J 3 bases, leaving 6 bases between the germline ends. The CDR3 protein is CASSQVGHTGELFF. The CDR3 nucleotides are TGCGCCAGCAGCCAAGTAGGGCACACCGGGGAGCTGTTTTTT.

V and J are TRBV2 and TRBJ2-1; 11 nucleotides align to TRBD2. CDR3 length: 13 residues. V lost 6 bases, J lost 6 bases, and 1 base stayed unmatched. Germline-derived CDR1 and CDR2 are SNHLY and FYNNEI. CDR3 protein: CASRGLAGNEQFF. The CDR3 bases are TGTGCCAGCAGAGGACTAGCGGGCAATGAGCAGTTCTTC.

The rearrangement joins TRBV10-1 to TRBJ1-1, with a tentative D call TRBD1 (5 bases). V was pared by 6 bases and J by 8 bases, with 16 bases between. Germline V gene data show CDR1 as WNHNN and CDR2 as SYGVQD (reference sequence). The CDR3 length is 13 residues. CDR3 DNA: TGCGCCAGCAGCATGTCATTCAGGGCGGAAGCTTTCTTT. This codes for CASSMSFRAEAFF.

The chain couples TRBV19 to TRBJ2-6; 13 bases are a match to TRBD2. The CDR3 loop spans 15 amino acids. Germline values: CDR1 LNHDA, CDR2 SQIVND (reference sequence). V shed 11 bases, J shed 4 bases, and the junction held 5 bases outside the gene matches. CDR3 sequence reads: CAQGLAGIGANVLTF. For the CDR3, the DNA is TGTGCCCAGGGACTAGCGGGGATCGGGGCCAACGTCCTGACTTTC. The variable domain in full, with the rest retrieved from reference TRBV19 and TRBJ2-6, is DGGITQSPKYLFRKEGQNVTLSCEQNLNHDAMYWYRQDPGQGLRLIYYSQIVNDFQKGDIAEGYSVSREKKESFPLTVTSAQKNPTAFYLCAQGLAGIGANVLTFGAGSRLTVL.

The chain links TRBV18 to TRBJ2-1; TRBD2 agrees at 7 bases. The CDR3 loop spans 16 amino acids. V shed 4 bases, J shed 0 bases, and the junction held 6 bases outside the gene matches. The germline V gene has CDR1 KGHSH and CDR2 LQKENI. CDR3 DNA sequence: TGTGCCAGCTCACTTGTCGGCGGGAGCTCCTACAATGAGCAGTTCTTC. It encodes CASSLVGGSSYNEQFF.